One and the same sample provided the 13 T cell receptor beta chains below, sequenced in a study of T-cell reconstitution after alpha-beta-depleted transplantation in children. The authors prepared the TCRbeta library with unique molecular identifiers. TCRdb itself ran the PCR reads through MiXCR, one entry per CDR3 protein. This table holds 300,000 to 400,000 distinct CDR3 sequences, about 14% found once. The specimen comprised PBMCs, sampled from the stem cell graft. These receptors originate from a human donor who donated a stem cell graft to a child with Fanconi anemia.

This clonotype was found many times. The chain couples TRBV28 to TRBJ1-2; D is undetermined. CDR1 is MDHEN, CDR2 SYDVKM, per germline. V was trimmed by 3 bases and J by 8 bases, leaving 19 bases between them. The CDR3 has 15 residues. The CDR3 spells CASSLEGGSHVGYTF. The CDR3 nucleotides are TGTGCCAGCAGTTTGGAGGGCGGGTCCCATGTGGGCTACACCTTC.

This clonotype was picked up many times. This rearrangement joins TRBV11-2 to TRBJ2-1; D is possibly TRBD1 (6 bases). CDR1 SGHAT and CDR2 FQNNGV come from the germline V gene. The CDR3 is made up of 12 amino acids. V lost 5 bases and J 10 bases, leaving 12 bases between the germline ends. CDR3 bases: TGTGCCAGCAGCCGGGACAAGGGAGAGCAGTTCTTC. Translated: CASSRDKGEQFF.

The chain employs TRBV14 and TRBJ1-2, with D uncertain. Deletions cut 4 bases from V and 4 bases from J, with 10 bases between. CDR1 SGHDN and CDR2 FVKESK come from the germline V gene. There are 13 residues in the CDR3. The CDR3 nucleotides are TGTGCCAGCAGCCTTGGGTCGGTCTATGGCTACACCTTC. Its translation is CASSLGSVYGYTF.

This chain uses TRBV29-1 with TRBJ2-1, with 11 bases fitting TRBD1. Looked up from germline, CDR1 is SQVTM and CDR2 is ANQGSEA. CDR3 length: 13 residues. With 8 bases clipped from V and 5 bases from J, the junction kept 5 bases outside the gene matches. The CDR3 sequence is CSSRDRGDNEQFF. CDR3 DNA sequence: TGCAGCAGTCGGGACAGGGGGGACAATGAGCAGTTCTTC.

This clonotype was counted ten times or more. This CDR3 reads CASSPGGSQETQYF. The CDR3 DNA sequence: TGTGCCAGCAGTCCAGGGGGATCCCAAGAGACCCAGTACTTC. V gene TRBV12-3 or TRBV12-4 combines with J gene TRBJ2-5; TRBD1 matches 7 bases. This CDR3 has 14 residues. V shed 5 bases and J 1 base; nucleotides not matched to a gene: 4.

The chain combines TRBV27 with TRBJ1-5; the match to TRBD1 covers 7 bases. J lost 6 bases, V lost 4 bases, and 12 bases had no gene match. The CDR3 is 16 amino acids. In germline, CDR1 is MNHEY, CDR2 SMNVEV (reference sequence). CDR3 sequence (DNA): TGTGCCAGCAGTTCAGACCCAGGGGGTTCGGCTCAGCCCCAGCATTTT. Amino acids: CASSSDPGGSAQPQHF.

This clonotype was observed many times. CDR3 DNA: TGCGCCAGCAGCCAAGATAGAGGTGCAGGGGAGCTGTTTTTT. Its protein product is CASSQDRGAGELFF. V usage is TRBV4-3 and J usage is TRBJ2-2; unclear D gene. The CDR3 is 14 amino acids. The V and J ends lost 0 bases and 8 bases respectively, with 10 bases between them. The germline V gene has CDR1 LGHNA and CDR2 YSLEER.

This clonotype has just a few counts. The chain couples TRBV12-3 or TRBV12-4 to TRBJ1-1, with TRBD1 as a possible D gene (6 bases). The CDR3 sequence is 14 residues long. The V gene lost 7 bases and the J gene lost 3 bases, with 15 bases spanning the gap. CDR3 bases: TGTGCCAGCACCACAGGGACGGGGGACACTGAAGCTTTCTTT. Translated: CASTTGTGDTEAFF.

CDR3 residues: CASSADREGNEQFF. The CDR3 DNA follows: TGTGCCAGCAGCGCAGACAGGGAGGGCAATGAGCAGTTCTTC. The chain links TRBV9 to TRBJ2-1; D is possibly TRBD1 or TRBD2 (7 bases each). This CDR3 has 14 residues. Germline CDR1 reads SGDLS; CDR2 reads YYNGEE. Trimming cost V 3 bases and J 6 bases, with 13 bases left between them.

In its sample, this clonotype was seen a few times. The chain carries TRBV5-1 and TRBJ1-5; D is undetermined. V was cut by 5 bases and J by 4 bases, with 16 bases left in between. Germline CDR1 is SGHRS and CDR2 is YFSETQ. CDR3 length equals 15 residues. The CDR3: CASSSPSGGNQPQHF. The CDR3 DNA follows: TGCGCCAGCAGTTCTCCGTCCGGTGGTAATCAGCCCCAGCATTTT.

In its sample, this clonotype was seen a few times. The CDR3 loop is CASSLGSQLTGANTEAFF. CDR3 bases: TGTGCCAGCAGCTTAGGCTCTCAATTAACCGGGGCGAACACTGAAGCTTTCTTT. V usage is TRBV11-1 and J usage is TRBJ1-1; tentative D call: TRBD1 (5 bases). The germline CDR1 and CDR2 sequences are SGHAT and FQDESV (reference sequence). The CDR3 has 18 residues. V gave up 1 base and J gave up 1 base, with 19 bases separating them.

This chain joins TRBV20-1 and TRBJ2-7, with TRBD1 matching 7 bases. Germline V gene sequence: CDR1 DFQATT, CDR2 SNEGSKA (reference sequence). This CDR3 region has 14 residues. Trimming at V came to 3 bases and at J to 2 bases, leaving 7 bases not matched to a gene. The CDR3 is CSASRTGLTYEQYF. CDR3 coding DNA: TGCAGTGCTAGTCGGACAGGCCTAACCTACGAGCAGTACTTC.

This clonotype was found a few times. This sequence joins TRBV11-2 and TRBJ2-7, with D possibly TRBD2 on 6 matching bases. The germline V gene has CDR1 SGHAT and CDR2 FQNNGV. V lost 0 bases, J lost 0 bases, and 9 bases lay in between. There are 15 residues in the CDR3. Here the CDR3 DNA reads TGTGCCAGCAGCTTAGATTGGGAGGCCTCCTACGAGCAGTACTTC. Its translation: CASSLDWEASYEQYF.